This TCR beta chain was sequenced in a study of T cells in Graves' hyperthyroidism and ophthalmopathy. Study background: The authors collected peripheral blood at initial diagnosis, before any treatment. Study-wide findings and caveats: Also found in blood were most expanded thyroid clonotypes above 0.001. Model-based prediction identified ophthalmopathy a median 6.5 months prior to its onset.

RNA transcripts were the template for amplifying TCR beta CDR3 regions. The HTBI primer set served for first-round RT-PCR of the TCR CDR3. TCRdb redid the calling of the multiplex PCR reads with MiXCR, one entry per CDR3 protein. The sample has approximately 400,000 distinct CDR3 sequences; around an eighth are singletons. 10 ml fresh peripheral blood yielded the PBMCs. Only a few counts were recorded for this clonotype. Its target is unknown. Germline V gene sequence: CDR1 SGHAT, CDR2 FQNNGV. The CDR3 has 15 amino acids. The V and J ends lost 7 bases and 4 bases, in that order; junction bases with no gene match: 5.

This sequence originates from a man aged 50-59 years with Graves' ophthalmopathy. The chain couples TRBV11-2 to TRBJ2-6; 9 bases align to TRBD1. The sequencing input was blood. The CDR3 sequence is CASNNRGLGANVLTF. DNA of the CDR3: TGTGCCAGCAACAACAGGGGGCTCGGGGCCAACGTCCTGACTTTC.